These 7 T cell receptor beta chains came from one sample sequenced in a study of blood T cell repertoires in COVID-19. Produced via immunoSEQ multiplex PCR; TCRdb's table is partial and in-frame only. The table records under 300,000 clones, approximately 82% of them present only once. Sequences were obtained from peripheral blood. These receptors were collected from a woman older than 75 with active or convalescent COVID-19.

This clone was observed a single time. J is TRBJ2-6 and V is TRBV21-1; the tabulated D call, TRBD1, remains unverified against the DNA. TRBV21-1 is a pseudogene. This CDR3 is built from 19 residues. CDR3 amino acids: CASSGLPRDRESGANVLTF. The CDR3 nucleotides read TGTGCCAGCAGCGGTCTTCCCCGGGACAGGGAATCTGGGGCCAACGTCCTGACTTTC.

The chain is built from TRBV6-5 and TRBJ1-1, with 7 bases aligning to TRBD1. The CDR3 loop spans 15 amino acids. V trimming: 2 bases; J trimming: 4 bases; junction bases outside the gene matches: 7. Germline lookup yields CDR1 MNHEY and CDR2 SVGAGI. The CDR3 bases are TGTGCCAGCAGTTACGCTACAACAGGGGCCACTGAAGCTTTCTTT. This sequence encodes CASSYATTGATEAFF.

V gene TRBV27 combines with J gene TRBJ1-2; 8 nucleotides line up with TRBD1. The CDR3 contains 14 residues. V lost 6 bases to trimming and J lost 5 bases; unmatched junction nucleotides: 8. CDR1 is MNHEY, CDR2 SMNVEV, per germline (reference sequence). In DNA, the CDR3 is TGTGCCAGCAGACCCACAAGGACAGGGTATGGCTACACCTTC. Protein product: CASRPTRTGYGYTF.

The chain is built from TRBV2 and TRBJ1-4; possibly TRBD1 for D (6 bases). Germline V gives CDR1 SNHLY, CDR2 FYNNEI. This CDR3 spans 17 amino acids. The V end was cut by 7 bases, the J end by 4 bases, with 22 bases between. CDR3: CASTETPRGQYNEKLFF. CDR3 bases: TGTGCCAGCACCGAAACCCCCCGTGGACAGTATAATGAAAAACTGTTTTTT. Full variable domain (remainder filled in from reference TRBV2 and TRBJ1-4): EPEVTQTPSHQVTQMGQEVILRCVPISNHLYFYWYRQILGQKVEFLVSFYNNEISEKSEIFDDQFSVERPDGSNFTLKIRSTKLEDSAMYFCASTETPRGQYNEKLFFGSGTQLSVL.

The V and J genes are TRBV5-4 and TRBJ2-1, with 10 positions matching TRBD1. The ends lost 4 bases at V and 6 bases at J; junction bases unmatched: 4. Germline CDR1 and CDR2: SGHNT and YYREEE (reference sequence). The CDR3 has 14 residues. The CDR3 coding sequence is TGTGCCAGCAGCCCCGGACAGGGGGTCAATGAGCAGTTCTTC. Amino acids: CASSPGQGVNEQFF.

The rearrangement links TRBV29-1 to TRBJ2-2; TRBD2 aligns across 8 bases. The CDR3 totals 16 residues. The V and J ends lost 2 bases and 0 bases, in that order; junction bases with no gene match: 5. Germline-derived CDR1 and CDR2 are SQVTM and ANQGSEA. In DNA form, the CDR3 reads TGCAGCGTTGAAATAGCGGGGACTACGAACACCGGGGAGCTGTTTTTT. The encoded protein is CSVEIAGTTNTGELFF.

This clone was counted only a few times. The rearrangement joins TRBV2 to TRBJ2-5; tentatively, D is TRBD2 (6 bases). V was pared by 8 bases and J by 5 bases, with 15 bases between. Germline loops: CDR1 SNHLY, CDR2 FYNNEI. CDR3 size: 13 residues. CDR3 in amino acids: CASSGLIMETQYF. For the CDR3, the DNA is TGTGCCAGCTCGGGACTTATCATGGAGACCCAGTACTTC.